These T cell receptor beta chains were read from a single sample in a study of immune characterization of retroperitoneal liposarcoma. TCRdb redid the calling of the PCR reads with MiXCR, one entry per CDR3 protein. The data hold 7,000 or so distinct CDR3 sequences, with about 31% observed a single time. The specimen was tumor tissue. These receptors were taken from a female donor with retroperitoneal liposarcoma. Both conserved end residues are part of each CDR3. The D gene is left open where the match is weak. Size is stated for part of the rows, as once, few or many counts, or as a class when the clone is expanded.

v_call	d_call	clone_size	j_call	cdr3_nt	cdr3_aa
TRBV6-1	TRBD2	-	TRBJ2-1	TGTGCCAGCAGCGTAGCGGGAGGGCTTTACAATGAGCAGTTCTTC	CASSVAGGLYNEQFF
TRBV6-1	-	-	TRBJ2-1	TGTGCCAGCAAGTCAGGGAATGAGCAGTTCTTC	CASKSGNEQFF
TRBV7-2	TRBD2	many	TRBJ2-1	TGTGCCAGCAGCCCGACCCTGGGACTAGAGCAGTTCTTC	CASSPTLGLEQFF
TRBV6-6	-	few	TRBJ2-1	TGTGCCAGCAGTTACCGGGGACAAACCTACAATGAGCAGTTCTTC	CASSYRGQTYNEQFF
TRBV28	-	once	TRBJ1-1	TGTGCCAGCAGTTTTTATGACAATATGGGGAACACTGAAGCTTTCTTT	CASSFYDNMGNTEAFF
TRBV6-6	-	many	TRBJ2-3	TGTGCCAGCAGTTACGAAAGCCCTAGCACAGATACGCAGTATTTT	CASSYESPSTDTQYF
TRBV12-3/TRBV12-4	TRBD2	once	TRBJ2-3	TGTGCCAGCAGTTTTGGCGGGAGTGCAGATACGCAGTATTTT	CASSFGGSADTQYF
TRBV7-3	TRBD2	-	TRBJ2-1	TGTGCCAGCAGCTCCGATAGCGGGAGGGCCACTGAGCAGTTCTTC	CASSSDSGRATEQFF
TRBV5-4	-	-	TRBJ2-2	TGTGCCAGCAGCTTGGGATGGACCGGGGAGCTGTTTTTT	CASSLGWTGELFF
TRBV27	-	medium-sized	TRBJ2-5	TGTGCCAGCAGTTTGGTAGGGCAAGAGACCCAGTACTTC	CASSLVGQETQYF
TRBV6-1	-	many	TRBJ2-2	TGTGCCAGCAGGCGCCTAGCGACTACCGGGGAGCTGTTTTTT	CASRRLATTGELFF
TRBV27	TRBD1	large	TRBJ2-3	TGTGCCAGCAGTGATCCGGGACAGGGAGAATATTTT	CASSDPGQGEYF
TRBV27	TRBD2	-	TRBJ2-4	TGTGCCAGCAGTCCCATCGGGGGGGCCAAAAACATTCAGTACTTC	CASSPIGGAKNIQYF
TRBV7-2	-	medium-sized	TRBJ2-7	TGTGCCAGCAGCTTAGCCGGGAGACCTTACGAGCAGTACTTC	CASSLAGRPYEQYF
TRBV7-9	-	many	TRBJ2-5	TGTGCCAGCAGCCTGGTGGCGGAGCGAGGGGAGACCCAGTACTTC	CASSLVAERGETQYF
TRBV6-1	-	-	TRBJ2-1	TGTGCCAGCAGTGAGGTGGGGAATGAGCAGTTCTTC	CASSEVGNEQFF
TRBV12-3/TRBV12-4	-	many	TRBJ2-1	TGTGCCAGCAGGCGCCGGGGGGCGGGAGCGGGCAATGAGCAGTTCTTC	CASRRRGAGAGNEQFF
TRBV20-1	-	few	TRBJ2-3	TGCAGTGCTAGATTTCAAAAATTCACAGATACGCAGTATTTT	CSARFQKFTDTQYF
TRBV6-1	-	-	TRBJ2-5	TGTGCCAGCAGTGAAGGCGGGACAGTTAGACAAGAGACCCAGTACTTC	CASSEGGTVRQETQYF
TRBV11-2	TRBD2	many	TRBJ2-3	TGTGCCAGCAGCTTAGGTAGTGGTGGGAGCGGGGCATTTACAGATACGCAGTATTTT	CASSLGSGGSGAFTDTQYF
TRBV7-2	-	many	TRBJ2-1	TGTGCCAGCAACCTGCTCAGCTCCCAAGAGACCCAGTTCTTC	CASNLLSSQETQFF
TRBV7-2	-	large	TRBJ2-4	TGTGCCAGCACCCTAAATGGGGCCATTCAGTACTTC	CASTLNGAIQYF
TRBV7-2	TRBD2	medium-sized	TRBJ2-1	TGTGCCAGCAGCTTACTAGCGGGGGCCTACGAGCAGTTCTTC	CASSLLAGAYEQFF
TRBV6-1	-	many	TRBJ2-7	TGTGCCAGCAGTGAAGCCTCATACGAGCAGTACTTC	CASSEASYEQYF
TRBV6-1	TRBD2	-	TRBJ2-1	TGTGCCAGCACCAAAGGGACTAGCGGGAGTCCTGAGCAGTTCTTC	CASTKGTSGSPEQFF
TRBV6-1	-	medium-sized	TRBJ2-4	TGTGCCAGCACCATGTTTCTGAGGGACATTCAGTACTTC	CASTMFLRDIQYF
TRBV4-1	TRBD1	-	TRBJ1-2	TGCGCCAGCAGCCAAGTTTCCGGGACAGGGAGCGGCTACACCTTC	CASSQVSGTGSGYTF
TRBV6-1	-	-	TRBJ2-7	TGTGCCACGGCGGGACTCCTCCAGGGAGAGCAGTACTTC	CATAGLLQGEQYF
TRBV6-1	-	few	TRBJ1-1	TGTGCCAGTAATTACCCGAACACTGAAGCTTTCTTT	CASNYPNTEAFF
TRBV12-3/TRBV12-4	-	-	TRBJ1-5	TGTGCCAGCAGTCACAGCAATAGCAATCAGCCCCAGCATTTT	CASSHSNSNQPQHF
TRBV6-1	TRBD2	medium-sized	TRBJ2-1	TGTGCCAGCAATCCGGGACTAGCGGGAGGCAATGAGCAGTTCTTC	CASNPGLAGGNEQFF
TRBV7-2	-	few	TRBJ2-5	TGTGCCAGCAGCTTCTGGGGATCCAATGAGCAGTACTTC	CASSFWGSNEQYF
TRBV10-2	-	-	TRBJ1-1	TGCGCCAGCAGTGAGTCAGACTGGGAGACTGAAGCTTTCTTT	CASSESDWETEAFF
TRBV6-5	-	-	TRBJ2-1	TGTGCCAGCAGTGATTTGACGGGATATGGAAGCGAGCAGTTCTTC	CASSDLTGYGSEQFF
TRBV6-1	-	large	TRBJ2-3	TGTGCCAGCAGGAGGGTATTGACTAGCACAGATACGCAGTATTTT	CASRRVLTSTDTQYF
TRBV5-1	TRBD2	many	TRBJ2-5	TGCGCCAGCAGCTTGGGCGGGAGGGCCTCAAGTCCGGAGACCCAGTACTTC	CASSLGGRASSPETQYF
TRBV6-1	-	many	TRBJ2-5	TGTGCCAGCAGTTCCCGGGGAGGAGACTGGGAGACCCAGTACTTC	CASSSRGGDWETQYF
TRBV24-1	-	few	TRBJ1-5	TGTGCCACCAGTGATTCTGACAGTTACAATCAGCCCCAGCATTTT	CATSDSDSYNQPQHF
TRBV6-6	TRBD1	-	TRBJ2-7	TGTGCCAGCAGTGGTAGACAGGGGTTGCCCTACAATGAGCAGTACTTC	CASSGRQGLPYNEQYF
TRBV6-1	-	-	TRBJ2-1	TGTGCCAGCAGTGAATGGGGAGACAATGAGCAGTTCTTC	CASSEWGDNEQFF
TRBV3-1	-	-	TRBJ2-7	TGTGCCAGCAGCCAATCAGGGACCTACGAGCAGTACTTC	CASSQSGTYEQYF
TRBV20-1	TRBD1	few	TRBJ1-1	TGCAGTGCTTACCGTCCCAGGGGGCGCGACACTGAAGCTTTCTTT	CSAYRPRGRDTEAFF
TRBV6-6	TRBD2	many	TRBJ2-7	TGTGCCAGCAGCGGGACTAGCGGCGCCTACGAGCAGTACTTC	CASSGTSGAYEQYF
TRBV4-2	-	-	TRBJ1-1	TGTGCCAGCAGCCAAGATAAGGGTCGCACTGAAGCTTTCTTT	CASSQDKGRTEAFF
TRBV7-3	TRBD1	few	TRBJ1-1	TGTGCCAGCAGCGACAGGGTAAACACTGAAGCTTTCTTT	CASSDRVNTEAFF
TRBV6-1	TRBD2	many	TRBJ2-5	TGTGCCAGCAGTTCCACCCTGGCGGGAGGGCGACGAGAGACCCAGTACTTC	CASSSTLAGGRRETQYF
TRBV7-9	TRBD2	-	TRBJ2-7	TGTGCCAGCAGCTTTACTAGCGGATCGTCTGAGCAGTACTTC	CASSFTSGSSEQYF
TRBV7-6	-	many	TRBJ1-4	TGTGCCAGCAGCTCTACAGGGAAGGTCGGTGAAAAACTGTTTTTT	CASSSTGKVGEKLFF
TRBV12-3/TRBV12-4	-	-	TRBJ2-3	TGTGCCAGCAGTTTCACAACCAGCACAGATACGCAGTATTTT	CASSFTTSTDTQYF
TRBV5-1	-	few	TRBJ2-3	TGCGCCAGCAGCACAGATGGCAGGGAAGATACGCAGTATTTT	CASSTDGREDTQYF
TRBV6-1	TRBD2	many	TRBJ2-1	TGTGCCAGCAGTGAAGAAGGCCCGGGACTAGCGGGAGTTGACAATGAGCAGTTCTTC	CASSEEGPGLAGVDNEQFF
TRBV27	TRBD2	many	TRBJ2-5	TGTGCCGTCGGGAGGAGCGGGGGCCAAGAGACCCAGTACTTC	CAVGRSGGQETQYF
TRBV5-6	-	many	TRBJ1-2	TGTGCCAGCAGCTTTGAGCTGGGGCCCGGTGGCTACACCTTC	CASSFELGPGGYTF
TRBV24-1	-	few	TRBJ2-2	TGTGCCACCAGTGTGGGGGCGGCTACGAACACCGGGGAGCTGTTTTTT	CATSVGAATNTGELFF
TRBV7-3	-	medium-sized	TRBJ2-7	TGTGCCAGCAGCTTGTCAGTGTACAATGAGCAGTACTTC	CASSLSVYNEQYF
TRBV6-1	-	-	TRBJ2-5	TGTGCCAGCAGTCTAAATTTGGGGGGAGAGACCCAGTACTTC	CASSLNLGGETQYF